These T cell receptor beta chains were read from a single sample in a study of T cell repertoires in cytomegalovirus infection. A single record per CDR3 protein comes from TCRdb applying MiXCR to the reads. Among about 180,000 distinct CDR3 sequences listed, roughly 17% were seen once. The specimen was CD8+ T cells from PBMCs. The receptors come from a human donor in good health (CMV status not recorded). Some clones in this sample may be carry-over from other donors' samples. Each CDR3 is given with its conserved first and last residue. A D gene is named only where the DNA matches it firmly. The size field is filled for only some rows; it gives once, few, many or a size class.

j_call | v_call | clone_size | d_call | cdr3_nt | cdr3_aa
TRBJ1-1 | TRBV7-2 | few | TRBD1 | TGTGCCAGCGAAGGACAGGGGGCTGAAGCTTTCTTT | CASEGQGAEAFF
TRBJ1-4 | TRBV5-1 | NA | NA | TGCGCCAGCAGCTTGTATTCCCAGGGGCGCCGTGAAAAACTGTTTTTT | CASSLYSQGRREKLFF
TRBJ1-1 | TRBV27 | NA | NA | TGTGCCAGCAGCCCATCCGGCTTTACGGACACTGAAGCTTTCTTT | CASSPSGFTDTEAFF
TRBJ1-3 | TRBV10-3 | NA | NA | TGTGCCATCAGTGAGTCACCGGCGAGCTCTGGAAACACCATATATTTT | CAISESPASSGNTIYF
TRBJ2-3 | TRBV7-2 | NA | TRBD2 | TGTGCCAGCAGCTACGAGGGGGGTCTAGCGGGGGGGCTAAGCACAGATACGCAGTATTTT | CASSYEGGLAGGLSTDTQYF
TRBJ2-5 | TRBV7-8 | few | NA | TGTGCCAGCAGCGTAGCCCAGCAGTACCAAGAGACCCAGTACTTC | CASSVAQQYQETQYF
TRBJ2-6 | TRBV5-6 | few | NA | TGTGCCAGCAGCGGGGTTTACTCTGGGGCCAACGTCCTGACTTTC | CASSGVYSGANVLTF
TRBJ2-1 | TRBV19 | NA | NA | TGTGCCAGTAGTATCGGACTGGGCAATGAGCAGTTCTTC | CASSIGLGNEQFF
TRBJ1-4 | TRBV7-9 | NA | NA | TGTGCCAGCAGCTCAGCCGACGGAGCAACTAATGAAAAACTGTTTTTT | CASSSADGATNEKLFF
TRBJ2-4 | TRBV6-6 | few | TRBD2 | TGTGCCAGCAGTTACTCTAGCGGGGGTAAAAACATTCAGTACTTC | CASSYSSGGKNIQYF
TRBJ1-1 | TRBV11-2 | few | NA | TGTGCCAGCGGATTACCCGGGGGGACTGAAGCTTTCTTT | CASGLPGGTEAFF
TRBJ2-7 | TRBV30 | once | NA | TGTGCCTGGACTGTAAGGGGTGTCGCCTACGAGCAGTACTTC | CAWTVRGVAYEQYF
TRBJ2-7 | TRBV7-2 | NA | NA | TGTGCCAGCAGCCATGGGCGGGACGGTAGCTCCTACGAGCAGTACTTC | CASSHGRDGSSYEQYF
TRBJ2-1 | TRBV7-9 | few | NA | TGTGCCAGCAGCCCGTGGACCTCGCCATCCTCGTATGAGCAGTTCTTC | CASSPWTSPSSYEQFF
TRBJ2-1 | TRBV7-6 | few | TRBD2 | TGTGCCAGCAGCCCCAACCCGTGGAGCGGGGGGGCCGATGAGCAGTTCTTC | CASSPNPWSGGADEQFF
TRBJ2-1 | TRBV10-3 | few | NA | TGTGCCATCAGTGACGTCCAGGGGGGCCTGAGAAATGAGCAGTTCTTC | CAISDVQGGLRNEQFF
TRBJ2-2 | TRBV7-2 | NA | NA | TGTGCCAGCAGCCCCAAATTGGGGGAGCTGTTTTTT | CASSPKLGELFF
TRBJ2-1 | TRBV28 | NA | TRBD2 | TGTGCCAGCAGCCTTGGAGGGGAGGGTGAGCAGTTCTTC | CASSLGGEGEQFF
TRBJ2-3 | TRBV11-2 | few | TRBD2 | TGTGCCAGCAGCTTATCTCCGAGCGGGGAAAGCACAGATACGCAGTATTTT | CASSLSPSGESTDTQYF
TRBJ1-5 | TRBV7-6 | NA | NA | TGTGCCAGCAGCCGATCAGGTGTGGCGCAGCCCCAGCATTTT | CASSRSGVAQPQHF
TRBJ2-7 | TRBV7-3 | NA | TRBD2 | TGTGCCAGCAGCCTCGGCGCGGGGGGCTCCTACGAGCAGTACTTC | CASSLGAGGSYEQYF
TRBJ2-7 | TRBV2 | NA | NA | TGTGCCAGCAGTGAACCGCCCTACGAGCAGTACTTC | CASSEPPYEQYF
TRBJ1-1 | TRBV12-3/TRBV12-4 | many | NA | TGTGCCAGCACCGACACCCGTGATGGGGCTGAAGCTTTCTTT | CASTDTRDGAEAFF
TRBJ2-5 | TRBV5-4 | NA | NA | TGTGCCAGCAGCTTCGACAACCAAGAGACCCAGTACTTC | CASSFDNQETQYF
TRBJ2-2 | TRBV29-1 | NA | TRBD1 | TGCAGCGGGGGACAGGGGGCAGTCGGGGAGCTGTTTTTT | CSGGQGAVGELFF